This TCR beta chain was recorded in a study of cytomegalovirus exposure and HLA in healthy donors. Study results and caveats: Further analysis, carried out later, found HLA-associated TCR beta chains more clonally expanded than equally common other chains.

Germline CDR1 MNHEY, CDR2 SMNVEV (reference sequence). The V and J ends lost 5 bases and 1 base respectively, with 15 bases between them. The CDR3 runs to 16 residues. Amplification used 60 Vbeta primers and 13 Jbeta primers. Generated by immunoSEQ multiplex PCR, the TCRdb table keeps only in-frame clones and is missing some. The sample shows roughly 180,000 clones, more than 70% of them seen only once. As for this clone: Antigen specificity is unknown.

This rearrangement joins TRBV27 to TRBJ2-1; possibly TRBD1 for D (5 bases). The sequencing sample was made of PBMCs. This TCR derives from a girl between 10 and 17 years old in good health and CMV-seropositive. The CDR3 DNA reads TGTGCCAGCAGTCAAGGGGCCGGAAGGTCCTACAATGAGCAGTTCTTC. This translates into CASSQGAGRSYNEQFF.